Below are 11 T cell receptor beta chains sequenced from a single sample in a study of blood T cell repertoires in COVID-19. TCRdb's table, derived via immunoSEQ multiplex PCR, lists solely in-frame clones and lacks some. The sample consists of about 150,000 clones, less than 95% of them appearing once. Sequenced: peripheral blood. These receptors all come from a man between 45 and 60 years old with acute or convalescent COVID-19.

The J gene is TRBJ1-1, the V gene TRBV12-3 or TRBV12-4; D uncertain. Deletions cut 6 bases from V and 0 bases from J, with 8 bases between. The CDR3 contains 13 residues. CDR3 residues: CASRANMNTEAFF. The CDR3 DNA follows: TGTGCCAGCAGGGCAAACATGAACACTGAAGCTTTCTTT.

The chain employs TRBV27 and TRBJ2-7; TRBD1 agrees at 7 bases. The CDR3 is 14 residues long. V lost 8 bases, J lost 3 bases, and 10 bases stayed unmatched. Germline V gives CDR1 MNHEY, CDR2 SMNVEV (reference sequence). The chain's CDR3 is CASQFRQGLYEQYF. DNA for the CDR3: TGTGCCAGCCAGTTCAGACAGGGCCTCTACGAGCAGTACTTC.

The chain couples TRBV5-4 to TRBJ1-3; no clear D gene. Germline V CDR1 and CDR2: SGHNT, YYREEE (reference sequence). Trimming left V 5 bases short and J 2 bases short, with 14 bases between. The CDR3 length is 15 residues. CDR3 residues: CASSFASGAGNTIYF. Written as DNA, the CDR3 is TGTGCCAGCAGTTTCGCGAGCGGCGCTGGAAACACCATATATTTT.

This chain connects TRBV19 to TRBJ2-3; 10 bases line up with TRBD2. CDR3 size: 20 residues. With V trimmed by 4 bases and J by 1 base, 17 bases remained unmatched. Germline lookup yields CDR1 LNHDA and CDR2 SQIVND (reference sequence). The CDR3 sequence: CASSTPWSLAGEGGTDTQYF. As DNA, the CDR3 is TGTGCCAGTAGTACCCCGTGGTCCCTAGCGGGAGAAGGAGGCACAGATACGCAGTATTTT.

The chain is built from TRBV30 and TRBJ1-2; 11 bases match TRBD1. Germline V gene data show CDR1 as GTSNPN and CDR2 as SVGIG (reference sequence). CDR3 length: 14 residues. The J segment lost 4 bases and the V segment lost 4 bases, leaving 5 bases of the junction unmatched. In DNA, the CDR3 is TGTGCCTGGAACCCGGGACAGGGGGGCTATGGCTACACCTTC. This translates into CAWNPGQGGYGYTF.

This chain connects TRBV6-2 or TRBV6-3 to TRBJ2-2; D perhaps matches TRBD2 (6 bases). Trimming cost V 6 bases and J 3 bases, with 17 bases left between them. The CDR3 covers 16 residues. Germline CDR1 MNHEY, CDR2 SVGEGT. CDR3 nucleotides: TGTGCCAGCAGCCCAGCTCGGCGGGGATACACCGGGGAGCTGTTTTTT. Its protein is CASSPARRGYTGELFF.

The J gene is TRBJ2-3, the V gene TRBV28; D might be TRBD1 (6 bases). Germline CDR1 and CDR2: MDHEN and SYDVKM. The CDR3 consists of 15 residues. Trimming removed 2 bases at V and 0 bases at J, with 9 bases between. Written as DNA, the CDR3 is TGTGCCAGCAGTTTAGGGGGCTCAAGCACAGATACGCAGTATTTT. Translated: CASSLGGSSTDTQYF.

The V call is TRBV6-5, the J call TRBJ1-1; 7 positions agree with TRBD1. Per germline, CDR1 MNHEY and CDR2 SVGAGI. Losses at the gene ends were 2 bases for V and 0 bases for J; bases not matched to a gene: 3. CDR3 length equals 15 residues. The CDR3 DNA reads TGTGCCAGCAGTTACGGGACAGTAATGAACACTGAAGCTTTCTTT. It yields the protein CASSYGTVMNTEAFF.

This chain connects TRBV6-4 to TRBJ2-1; tentatively, D is TRBD2 (6 bases). CDR1 and CDR2 from the germline V gene are MRHNA and SNTAGT. With 3 bases removed from V and 4 bases from J, the gap between germline ends came to 10 bases. This CDR3 region has 14 residues. The DNA of the CDR3 is TGTGCCAGCAGTGAGGTTGGGGGGTACAATGAGCAGTTCTTC. This translates into CASSEVGGYNEQFF.

CDR3 nucleotides: TGTGCCATCAGTGAGACGGTGGTTAATGAGCAGTTCTTC. This translates into CAISETVVNEQFF. V gene TRBV10-3 combines with J gene TRBJ2-1; no reliable D call. The V end lost 2 bases, the J end lost 7 bases, and 9 bases lay between the germline ends. The CDR3 has 13 residues. Germline V gene sequence: CDR1 ENHRY, CDR2 SYGVKD.

The genes are TRBV19 and TRBJ1-5, with TRBD1 as a possible D gene (5 bases). Germline values: CDR1 LNHDA, CDR2 SQIVND (reference sequence). Trimming shortened V by 1 base and J by 2 bases, and 12 bases separated the two germline ends. The CDR3 loop spans 16 amino acids. This chain's CDR3 is CASSIVAGTGNQPQHF. The CDR3 DNA sequence: TGTGCCAGTAGTATAGTGGCAGGGACTGGCAATCAGCCCCAGCATTTT.